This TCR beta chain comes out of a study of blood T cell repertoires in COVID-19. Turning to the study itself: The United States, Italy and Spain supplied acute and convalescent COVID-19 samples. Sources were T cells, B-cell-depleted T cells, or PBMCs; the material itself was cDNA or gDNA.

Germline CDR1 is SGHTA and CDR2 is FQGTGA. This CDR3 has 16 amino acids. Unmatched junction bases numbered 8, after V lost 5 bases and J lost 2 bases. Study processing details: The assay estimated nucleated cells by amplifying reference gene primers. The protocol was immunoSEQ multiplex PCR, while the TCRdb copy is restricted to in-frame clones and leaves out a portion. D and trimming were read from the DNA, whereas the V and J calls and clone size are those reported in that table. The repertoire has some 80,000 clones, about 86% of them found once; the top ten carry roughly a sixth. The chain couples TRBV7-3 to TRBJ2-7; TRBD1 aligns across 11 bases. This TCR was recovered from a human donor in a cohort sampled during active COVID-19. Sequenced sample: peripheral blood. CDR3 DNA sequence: TGTGCCAGCAGCCCCCGAGGACAGGGGGCTACCTACGAGCAGTACTTC. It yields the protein CASSPRGQGATYEQYF. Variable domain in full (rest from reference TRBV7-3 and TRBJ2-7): GAGVSQTPSNKVTEKGKYVELRCDPISGHTALYWYRQSLGQGPEFLIYFQGTGAADDSGLPNDRFFAVRPEGSVSTLKIQRTERGDSAVYLCASSPRGQGATYEQYFGPGTRLTVT.